The rows below give T cell receptor beta chains drawn from one sample of a study of T cells in Graves' hyperthyroidism and ophthalmopathy. TCRdb reprocessed the multiplex PCR reads via MiXCR and lists one record per CDR3 protein. The sample has about 300,000 distinct CDR3 sequences; roughly a fifth are singletons. The sample comprised blood. Every receptor here comes from a man in his fifties or sixties with Graves' ophthalmopathy. CDR3s include the opening cysteine and the closing phenylalanine or tryptophan. The order of the fields is J gene, D gene, V gene, clone size, CDR3 length, CDR3 protein, CDR3 DNA. A D gene is named only where the DNA matches it firmly. For some rows the clone size is stated as once, few or many, or as a class when expanded; others skip it.

TRBJ2-2,TRBD2,TRBV6-1,few,16,CASIPFSGRGPGELFF,TGTGCCAGCATTCCGTTTAGCGGGCGTGGGCCCGGGGAGCTGTTTTTT
TRBJ2-7,-,TRBV11-2,-,14,CASSASRGTYEQYF,TGTGCCAGTAGTGCGAGCCGGGGGACCTACGAGCAGTACTTC
TRBJ2-2,-,TRBV7-7,-,15,CASSLGGAYAGELFF,TGTGCTAGCAGCTTAGGTGGAGCATACGCCGGGGAGCTGTTTTTT
TRBJ2-5,-,TRBV9,-,15,CASSERGNFQETQYF,TGTGCCAGCAGCGAAAGAGGGAATTTCCAAGAGACCCAGTACTTC
TRBJ2-3,TRBD1,TRBV6-1,few,14,CASSVRTGADTQYF,TGTGCCAGCAGTGTCAGGACAGGGGCAGATACGCAGTATTTT
TRBJ2-2,-,TRBV11-2,many,14,CASSLRRYTGELFF,TGTGCCAGCAGCCTCCGGCGGTACACCGGGGAGCTGTTTTTT
TRBJ1-1,-,TRBV9,-,13,CASSPVSGTEAFF,TGTGCCAGCAGCCCAGTCTCAGGCACTGAAGCTTTCTTT
TRBJ2-3,-,TRBV19,few,10,CASTGDTQYF,TGTGCCAGTACCGGAGATACGCAGTATTTT
TRBJ2-5,-,TRBV9,few,13,CASSVSGGETQYF,TGTGCCAGCAGCGTAAGTGGGGGAGAGACCCAGTACTTC
TRBJ1-1,TRBD1,TRBV18,many,15,CASSQTLDRGTEAFF,TGTGCCAGCTCACAAACTTTGGACAGGGGAACTGAAGCTTTCTTT
TRBJ1-5,-,TRBV28,few,15,CASTLSGGAEQPQHF,TGTGCCAGCACCCTCTCCGGGGGGGCTGAGCAGCCCCAGCATTTT
TRBJ1-3,-,TRBV28,few,16,CASSSATGMAGNTIYF,TGTGCCAGCAGTTCCGCCACAGGGATGGCTGGAAACACCATATATTTT
TRBJ1-4,-,TRBV11-2,-,13,CASSFTGDEKLFF,TGTGCCAGCAGCTTTACCGGCGATGAAAAACTGTTTTTT
TRBJ2-3,-,TRBV5-1,many,13,CASSSTMADTQYF,TGCGCCAGCAGCTCAACCATGGCAGATACGCAGTATTTT
TRBJ2-7,TRBD2,TRBV7-9,-,18,CASSLLRWGRGETYEQYF,TGTGCCAGCAGCTTACTCCGGTGGGGGCGGGGGGAAACCTACGAGCAGTACTTC
TRBJ2-7,TRBD2,TRBV28,many,16,CASSPGTSGAPYEQYF,TGTGCCAGCAGTCCCGGGACTAGCGGAGCCCCCTACGAGCAGTACTTC
TRBJ2-7,-,TRBV20-1,few,11,CSARVGNEQYF,TGCAGTGCTAGAGTTGGCAACGAGCAGTACTTC
TRBJ2-7,TRBD2,TRBV20-1,many,15,CSAAPPSGFSYEQYF,TGCAGTGCCGCCCCACCTAGCGGGTTCTCCTACGAGCAGTACTTC
TRBJ1-4,-,TRBV18,few,15,CASSPEVGVSEKLFF,TGTGCCAGCTCACCCGAGGTGGGGGTTTCAGAAAAACTGTTTTTT
TRBJ1-1,-,TRBV2,many,14,CASNSGESDTEAFF,TGTGCCAGCAACTCAGGGGAATCGGACACTGAAGCTTTCTTT
TRBJ2-5,-,TRBV14,many,16,CASSQDGLIGRETQYF,TGTGCCAGCAGCCAAGACGGACTCATTGGACGTGAGACCCAGTACTTC
TRBJ2-1,TRBD1,TRBV28,many,16,CASSLSQGGAGNEQFF,TGTGCCAGCAGTTTGTCACAAGGGGGCGCGGGTAATGAGCAGTTCTTC
TRBJ2-1,TRBD2,TRBV19,-,16,CASSIDRREGGNEQFF,TGTGCCAGTAGTATAGATCGGAGGGAGGGCGGCAATGAGCAGTTCTTC
TRBJ2-7,-,TRBV7-2,many,14,CASSPMGSSYEQYF,TGTGCCAGCAGCCCCATGGGCAGCAGCTACGAGCAGTACTTC
TRBJ1-5,TRBD1,TRBV30,few,17,CAWNDNIGTGVYQPQHF,TGTGCCTGGAACGATAATATCGGGACAGGGGTGTACCAGCCCCAGCATTTT
TRBJ2-1,TRBD1,TRBV2,many,16,CASSRDRGGSYNEQFF,TGTGCCAGCAGTCGGGACAGGGGGGGTTCCTACAATGAGCAGTTCTTC
TRBJ2-5,-,TRBV30,-,16,CAWSVWGSPRGETQYF,TGTGCCTGGAGTGTCTGGGGTAGTCCCCGGGGGGAGACCCAGTACTTC
TRBJ2-2,-,TRBV2,few,14,CASRNEQDPGELFF,TGTGCCAGCAGAAACGAACAGGATCCCGGGGAGCTGTTTTTT
TRBJ2-7,TRBD1,TRBV28,many,14,CASSLGQIPYEQYF,TGTGCCAGCAGCCTGGGACAGATACCCTACGAGCAGTACTTC
TRBJ1-2,TRBD1,TRBV2,-,13,CASSGTANYGYTF,TGTGCCAGTAGCGGGACAGCCAACTATGGCTACACCTTC
TRBJ2-1,TRBD2,TRBV20-1,few,15,CSARQGTSGRNEQFF,TGCAGTGCTAGACAGGGGACTAGCGGTCGCAATGAGCAGTTCTTC
TRBJ2-2,-,TRBV11-2,many,15,CASSLDPWSGGELFF,TGTGCCAGCAGCTTAGACCCCTGGTCAGGCGGGGAGCTGTTTTTT
TRBJ2-1,-,TRBV7-6,many,15,CASSLVLSRDNEQFF,TGTGCCAGCAGCTTAGTACTTAGCAGGGACAATGAGCAGTTCTTC
TRBJ2-4,-,TRBV29-1,few,13,CSVGSGTKNIQYF,TGCAGCGTGGGGTCAGGAACCAAAAACATTCAGTACTTC
TRBJ1-4,TRBD1,TRBV24-1,-,19,CATSDLRDRGPVTNEKLFF,TGTGCCACCAGTGATCTCCGGGACAGGGGTCCCGTAACTAATGAAAAACTGTTTTTT
TRBJ2-3,-,TRBV27,many,13,CASRGLLTDTQYF,TGTGCCAGCAGGGGACTTCTCACAGATACGCAGTATTTT
TRBJ2-1,-,TRBV28,-,16,CASSPPWWSSYNEQFF,TGTGCCAGCAGCCCCCCCTGGTGGAGCTCCTACAATGAGCAGTTCTTC
TRBJ2-7,-,TRBV29-1,few,13,CSIILGGRYEQYF,TGCAGCATAATCTTAGGAGGGAGGTACGAACAGTACTTC
TRBJ2-1,TRBD2,TRBV18,many,12,CASSHIAGTWFF,TGTGCCAGCTCCCATATAGCGGGGACCTGGTTCTTC
TRBJ2-7,-,TRBV9,few,14,CASSVMAGFYEQYF,TGTGCCAGCAGCGTCATGGCAGGGTTTTACGAGCAGTACTTC
TRBJ2-5,-,TRBV27,-,14,CANHAADRTETQYF,TGTGCCAACCACGCCGCGGACAGAACAGAGACCCAGTACTTC
TRBJ2-3,-,TRBV19,few,16,CASSIGERIRGDTQYF,TGTGCCAGTAGTATAGGGGAAAGGATTCGAGGAGATACGCAGTATTTT
TRBJ2-2,-,TRBV28,many,14,CASSLGSYTGELFF,TGTGCCAGCAGTTTGGGGTCATACACCGGGGAGCTGTTTTTT
TRBJ2-3,TRBD2,TRBV6-1,few,15,CASSGGLAGRDTQYF,TGTGCCAGCAGTGGCGGGTTAGCGGGGCGAGATACGCAGTATTTT
TRBJ1-1,-,TRBV3-1,-,16,CASSPPILQGGTEAFF,TGTGCCAGCAGCCCCCCAATTTTACAGGGCGGCACTGAAGCTTTCTTT
TRBJ2-5,TRBD1,TRBV27,many,15,CASSPTRQGGETQYF,TGTGCCAGCAGTCCGACCCGACAGGGTGGTGAGACCCAGTACTTC
TRBJ2-7,-,TRBV28,many,13,CASSLVGSGEQYF,TGTGCCAGCAGTTTAGTGGGGAGCGGGGAGCAGTACTTC
TRBJ2-3,TRBD1,TRBV24-1,-,15,CATSVLGQGTDTQYF,TGTGCCACCAGTGTCCTTGGACAGGGCACAGATACGCAGTATTTT
TRBJ1-2,-,TRBV28,few,14,CASSLEGVGYGYTF,TGTGCCAGCAGTTTAGAGGGGGTCGGCTATGGCTACACCTTC
TRBJ2-3,-,TRBV11-2,-,13,CASSLESGGSQYF,TGTGCCAGCAGCTTAGAATCGGGTGGTTCGCAGTATTTT
TRBJ2-3,-,TRBV6-5,-,16,CASSYSASGHPDTQYF,TGTGCCAGCAGTTACTCGGCCAGCGGTCACCCAGATACGCAGTATTTT
TRBJ2-1,TRBD2,TRBV5-8,many,15,CASSLANLADNEQFF,TGTGCCAGCAGCTTGGCCAACCTAGCGGACAATGAGCAGTTCTTC